The 22 T cell receptor beta chains presented below share a single source sample, sequenced in a study of T cell changes during pregnancy in multiple sclerosis. Sequenced by immunoSEQ multiplex PCR; TCRdb stores in-frame clones only, minus some. In the table there are 40,000 to 55,000 clones, 85% to 95% of which are singletons. The specimen comprised CD4+ T cells from peripheral blood mononuclear cells, sampled in the third trimester of pregnancy. These receptors all come from a female donor with multiple sclerosis, enrolled in a pregnancy study.

The CDR3 spells CAIKGGLALTNEQFF. CDR3 nucleotide sequence: TGTGCCATCAAAGGAGGACTAGCTTTAACAAATGAGCAGTTCTTC. The chain uses TRBV10-3 and TRBJ2-1; 8 bases are shared with TRBD2. The CDR3 has 15 residues. Germline CDR1 ENHRY, CDR2 SYGVKD. J lost 7 bases, V lost 7 bases, and 12 bases had no gene match.

V usage is TRBV5-6 and J usage is TRBJ2-6; 7 bases align to TRBD1. Germline lookup yields CDR1 SGHDT and CDR2 YYEEEE. This CDR3 comprises 17 residues. V shed 1 base and J 4 bases; nucleotides not matched to a gene: 8. CDR3 amino acids: CASSLTGTARGANVLTF. For the CDR3, the DNA is TGTGCCAGCAGCTTGACAGGGACAGCACGAGGGGCCAACGTCCTGACTTTC.

V and J are TRBV18 and TRBJ2-1; 7 nucleotides align to TRBD2. Germline CDR1 is KGHSH and CDR2 is LQKENI. The junction had 18 bases not matched to a gene; V was cut back by 9 bases and J by 7 bases. The length of the CDR3 is 16 residues. For the CDR3, the DNA is TGTGCCAGTAAGACGGCCGGCGGGGGTGTGAGGAATGAGCAGTTCTTC. Its protein is CASKTAGGGVRNEQFF.

V gene TRBV30 combines with J gene TRBJ2-5, with D possibly being TRBD2 (6 bases). This CDR3 has 13 residues. Trimming pared 3 bases from V and 4 bases from J, leaving 12 bases between. Germline V gene sequence: CDR1 GTSNPN, CDR2 SVGIG (reference sequence). This CDR3 is CAWRWRGTETQYF. CDR3 nucleotides: TGTGCCTGGAGATGGAGGGGTACAGAGACCCAGTACTTC.

The CDR3 loop reads CASSGTSGSHNEQFF. Written as DNA, the CDR3 is TGTGCCAGCAGTGGGACTAGCGGGAGTCACAATGAGCAGTTCTTC. The chain joins TRBV6-6 to TRBJ2-1, with 14 bases lining up with TRBD2. Germline-derived CDR1 and CDR2 are MNHNY and SVGAGI (reference sequence). Losses at the gene ends were 5 bases for V and 5 bases for J; bases not matched to a gene: 2. The CDR3 sequence is 15 residues long.

The chain employs TRBV6-5 and TRBJ2-1; D may be TRBD2 (6 bases). With 5 bases removed from V and 7 bases from J, the gap between germline ends came to 12 bases. CDR1 MNHEY and CDR2 SVGAGI come from the germline V gene. The length of the CDR3 is 13 residues. The CDR3 nucleotides are TGTGCCAGCAGTCCGACTAGAAGGAATGAGCAGTTCTTC. It specifies CASSPTRRNEQFF.

The chain has TRBV29-1 and TRBJ2-7; possible D gene TRBD2, 6 bases. The CDR3 is 14 residues long. With 1 base removed from V and 6 bases from J, the gap between germline ends came to 16 bases. Germline CDR1 and CDR2: SQVTM and ANQGSEA. The chain's CDR3 is CSVEGGSGRVEQYF. DNA for the CDR3: TGCAGCGTTGAAGGCGGTAGCGGACGTGTCGAGCAGTACTTC.

The chain links TRBV4-2 to TRBJ2-4; 10 nucleotides agree with TRBD1. The CDR3 length is 15 residues. Germline trimming cut 2 bases from V and 4 bases from J; bases unmatched to any gene: 2. Germline CDR1 and CDR2: LGHNA and YNFKEQ. The CDR3 DNA is TGTGCCAGCAGCCAACCGGGACAGGGGAAAAACATTCAGTACTTC. Residues: CASSQPGQGKNIQYF.

In its sample, this clone was seen once. The CDR3 DNA follows: TGTGCCAGCAGCTTGAGTCGGGGTTCTAGCTCTGGAAACACCATATATTTT. It yields the protein CASSLSRGSSSGNTIYF. This chain uses TRBV7-9 with TRBJ1-3; D gene unclear. Germline values: CDR1 SEHNR, CDR2 FQNEAQ (reference sequence). Trimming pared 3 bases from V and 0 bases from J, leaving 15 bases between. The CDR3 runs to 17 residues.

The chain combines TRBV30 with TRBJ2-1; TRBD1 matches at 9 bases. Germline trimming cut 3 bases from V and 3 bases from J; bases unmatched to any gene: 9. Germline loops: CDR1 GTSNPN, CDR2 SVGIG (reference sequence). This CDR3 has 16 residues. The CDR3 DNA is TGTGCCTGGAGGCGACGACAGGGGGTTGGCTACAATGAGCAGTTCTTC. Protein sequence: CAWRRRQGVGYNEQFF. Full variable domain (remainder filled in from reference TRBV30 and TRBJ2-1): SQTIHQWPATLVQPVGSPLSLECTVEGTSNPNLYWYRQAAGRGLQLLFYSVGIGQISSEVPQNLSASRPQDRQFILSSKKLLLSDSGFYLCAWRRRQGVGYNEQFFGPGTRLTVL.

V is TRBV19 and J is TRBJ1-1, with 8 nucleotides matching TRBD1. The J segment lost 4 bases and the V segment lost 6 bases, leaving 10 bases of the junction unmatched. The CDR3 contains 15 residues. The germline CDR1 and CDR2 sequences are LNHDA and SQIVND (reference sequence). This CDR3 reads CASSRTGGSFTEAFF. DNA of the CDR3: TGTGCCAGTAGCCGTACAGGGGGGTCGTTCACTGAAGCTTTCTTT.

The sample holds one count of this clone. V and J are TRBV19 and TRBJ2-5, with D perhaps matching TRBD1 (8 bases). V was clipped by 8 bases and J by 1 base, with 14 bases between them. The CDR3 runs 14 residues. Per germline, CDR1 LNHDA and CDR2 SQIVND (reference sequence). The CDR3 sequence is CASGQGGGQETQYF. The CDR3 DNA sequence: TGTGCCAGTGGACAGGGAGGGGGCCAAGAGACCCAGTACTTC.

V usage is TRBV7-9 and J usage is TRBJ1-2, with D perhaps matching TRBD1 (5 bases). The length of the CDR3 is 13 residues. Germline V gene sequence: CDR1 SEHNR, CDR2 FQNEAQ (reference sequence). Trimming took 7 bases from V and 5 from J, leaving 14 bases between them. The CDR3 spells CASTLGPGYGYTF. CDR3 nucleotide sequence: TGTGCCAGCACCCTGGGGCCAGGGTATGGCTACACCTTC.

The chain uses TRBV4-3 and TRBJ1-2, with 9 bases aligning to TRBD1. Germline lookup yields CDR1 LGHNA and CDR2 YSLEER. V lost 1 base and J lost 7; bases outside the gene matches: 7. This CDR3 is 15 amino acids long. CDR3 sequence (DNA): TGCGCCAGCAGCCAAGGTACAGGGGGCGCGGGTGGCTACACCTTC. This translates into CASSQGTGGAGGYTF.

This chain uses TRBV18 with TRBJ2-3, with 9 nucleotides matching TRBD1. The CDR3 has 16 amino acids. Germline V CDR1 and CDR2: KGHSH, LQKENI. The V segment lost 2 bases and the J segment 4 bases; nucleotides outside the gene matches: 7. The CDR3, as DNA: TGTGCCAGCTCACCAATACTCCGGACAGGGGCAGATACGCAGTATTTT. This encodes CASSPILRTGADTQYF.

J is TRBJ2-5 and V is TRBV25-1, with 12 bases that match TRBD2. Germline lookup yields CDR1 MGHDK and CDR2 SYGVNS. With 1 base clipped from V and 4 bases from J, the junction kept 10 bases outside the gene matches. The CDR3 is 18 residues long. CDR3 region: CASSESRTSGNNSETQYF. The CDR3 region has the DNA TGTGCCAGCAGTGAATCCAGGACTAGCGGGAATAACTCAGAGACCCAGTACTTC. Variable domain in full (rest from reference TRBV25-1 and TRBJ2-5): EADIYQTPRYLVIGTGKKITLECSQTMGHDKMYWYQQDPGMELHLIHYSYGVNSTEKGDLSSESTVSRIRTEHFPLTLESARPSHTSQYLCASSESRTSGNNSETQYFGPGTRLLVL.

The chain has TRBV5-6 and TRBJ2-5; 7 bases align to TRBD1. CDR3 length equals 15 residues. Germline CDR1 SGHDT, CDR2 YYEEEE. J lost 4 bases, V lost 0 bases, and 6 bases had no gene match. CDR3 nucleotides: TGTGCCAGCAGCTTGGCCGGTAGGGGGCCAGAGACCCAGTACTTC. This translates into CASSLAGRGPETQYF.

For the CDR3, the DNA is TGTGCCAGCAGCCCACGAGAGTACGAGCAGTACTTC. It translates to CASSPREYEQYF. The chain has TRBV28 and TRBJ2-7; D is undetermined. Germline CDR1 and CDR2: MDHEN and SYDVKM. V was pared by 6 bases and J by 4 bases, with 10 bases between. This CDR3 is 12 amino acids long.

This clone was observed a handful of times. V and J are TRBV9 and TRBJ2-1; D gene uncertain. The germline V and J ends were trimmed by 4 bases and 1 base, with 12 bases remaining between them. Germline-derived CDR1 and CDR2 are SGDLS and YYNGEE. The CDR3 length is 15 residues. The CDR3 DNA reads TGTGCCAGCAGCCCCCTCCCTACGTCCTACAATGAGCAGTTCTTC. Its translation is CASSPLPTSYNEQFF.

V is TRBV4-3 and J is TRBJ2-3; 10 nucleotides agree with TRBD2. CDR3 length equals 16 residues. The junction had 6 bases not matched to a gene; V was cut back by 1 base and J by 5 bases. CDR1 LGHNA and CDR2 YSLEER come from the germline V gene. In nucleotides, the CDR3 is TGCGCCAGCAGCCAAGGGGCTAGCGGGAGAGTAGATACGCAGTATTTT. It yields the protein CASSQGASGRVDTQYF.

CDR3 nucleotides: TGTGCCAGCAGCTTGGGAGGGGGCATCGTTGAGGGCTACACCTTC. It yields the protein CASSLGGGIVEGYTF. The chain links TRBV5-6 to TRBJ1-2; 7 bases fit TRBD1. Trimming removed 0 bases from V and 8 bases from J; junction bases left unmatched: 10. Germline CDR1 SGHDT, CDR2 YYEEEE. The CDR3 totals 15 residues.

The chain joins TRBV13 to TRBJ1-1; perhaps TRBD1 as D (5 bases). The CDR3 extends over 14 amino acids. The V and J ends lost 2 bases and 0 bases respectively, with 7 bases between them. Germline loops: CDR1 PRHDT, CDR2 FYEKMQ (reference sequence). The CDR3 is CASSLQGMNTEAFF. The DNA for the CDR3 is TGTGCCAGCAGCTTACAGGGCATGAACACTGAAGCTTTCTTT.